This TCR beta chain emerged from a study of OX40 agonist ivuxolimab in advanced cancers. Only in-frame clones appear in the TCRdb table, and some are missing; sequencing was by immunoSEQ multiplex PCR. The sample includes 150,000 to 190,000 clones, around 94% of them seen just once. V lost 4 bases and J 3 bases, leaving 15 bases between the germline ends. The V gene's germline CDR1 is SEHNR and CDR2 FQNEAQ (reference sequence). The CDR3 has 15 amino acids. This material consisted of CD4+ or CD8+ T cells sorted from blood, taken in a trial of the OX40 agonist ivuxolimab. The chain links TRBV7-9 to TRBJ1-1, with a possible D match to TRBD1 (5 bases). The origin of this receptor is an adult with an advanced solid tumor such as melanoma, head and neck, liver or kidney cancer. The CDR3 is CASSSRTRRDTEAFF. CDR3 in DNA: TGTGCCAGCAGCTCGCGGACACGTCGGGACACTGAAGCTTTCTTT. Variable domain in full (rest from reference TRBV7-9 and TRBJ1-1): DTGVSQNPRHKITKRGQNVTFRCDPISEHNRLYWYRQTLGQGPEFLTYFQNEAQLEKSRLLSDRFSAERPKGSFSTLEIQRTEQGDSAMYLCASSSRTRRDTEAFFGQGTRLTVV.